This TCR beta chain was sequenced for a study of beta chain features in type 1 diabetes. Study-wide findings and caveats: Naive, central memory and Treg TCRB repertoires seemed to resemble each other more closely in patients than they did in healthy donors. A moderate, significant TCRB CDR3 shortening appeared in type 1 diabetes across four CD4+ subsets. VDJ junctions in type 1 diabetes patients carried more deletions and fewer insertions.

Comments on this clone: Antigen specificity is unknown.

Expressed TCRB transcripts were sequenced because the isolated RNA had all been reverse transcribed beforehand. Sequencing was performed with immunoSEQ multiplex PCR; in TCRdb, only in-frame clones are kept and a portion is missing. The table has over 100,000 clones, approximately 16% seen once. The sample comprised central memory CD4+ T cells from blood. The TCR sequence derives from a man aged 25-40 years with type 1 diabetes.

CDR3 loop: CASSVERDETQYF. For the CDR3, the DNA is TGTGCCAGCAGTGTTGAGAGGGACGAGACCCAGTACTTC. The chain employs TRBV2 and TRBJ2-5, with D perhaps TRBD1 or TRBD2 (5 bases each). Trimming stripped 4 bases from V and 5 bases from J, with 11 bases between. The CDR3 is 13 amino acids. Germline V gene lookup returns CDR1 SNHLY and CDR2 FYNNEI. Full variable domain (rest looked up from reference TRBV2 and TRBJ2-5): EPEVTQTPSHQVTQMGQEVILRCVPISNHLYFYWYRQILGQKVEFLVSFYNNEISEKSEIFDDQFSVERPDGSNFTLKIRSTKLEDSAMYFCASSVERDETQYFGPGTRLLVL.